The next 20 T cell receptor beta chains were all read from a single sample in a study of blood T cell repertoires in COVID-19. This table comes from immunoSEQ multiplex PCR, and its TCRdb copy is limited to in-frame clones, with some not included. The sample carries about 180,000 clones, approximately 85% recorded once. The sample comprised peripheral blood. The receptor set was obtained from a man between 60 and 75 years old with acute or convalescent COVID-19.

The CDR3 DNA is TGTGCCAGCAGTCTATACCAGGTGAACACTGAAGCTTTCTTT. It yields the protein CASSLYQVNTEAFF. The J gene is TRBJ1-1, the V gene TRBV6-5; unclear D gene. Germline-derived CDR1 and CDR2 are MNHEY and SVGAGI. V shed 5 bases and J shed 0 bases, with 10 bases lying between them. The CDR3 sequence is 14 residues long.

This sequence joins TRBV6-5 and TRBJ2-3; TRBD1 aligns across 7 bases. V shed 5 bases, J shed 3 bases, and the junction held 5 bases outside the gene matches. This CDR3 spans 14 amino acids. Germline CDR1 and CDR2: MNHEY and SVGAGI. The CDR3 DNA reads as TGTGCCAGCAGTCAGGACAGGTCGACAGATACGCAGTATTTT. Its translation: CASSQDRSTDTQYF.

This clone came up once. CDR3 amino acids: CAANSGFGEQYF. The CDR3 DNA sequence: TGTGCCGCTAATTCAGGCTTCGGAGAGCAGTACTTC. V gene TRBV6-5 combines with J gene TRBJ2-7; D ambiguous. The CDR3 is 12 amino acids. The V and J ends lost 11 bases and 7 bases respectively, with 18 bases between them. Germline CDR1 and CDR2: MNHEY and SVGAGI.

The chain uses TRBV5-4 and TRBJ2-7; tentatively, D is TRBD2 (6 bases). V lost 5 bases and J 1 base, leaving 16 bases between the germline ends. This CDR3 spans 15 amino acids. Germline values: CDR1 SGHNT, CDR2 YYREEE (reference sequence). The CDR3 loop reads CASRAKDGLSYEQYF. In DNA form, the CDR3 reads TGTGCCAGCAGGGCCAAGGACGGACTATCCTACGAGCAGTACTTC.

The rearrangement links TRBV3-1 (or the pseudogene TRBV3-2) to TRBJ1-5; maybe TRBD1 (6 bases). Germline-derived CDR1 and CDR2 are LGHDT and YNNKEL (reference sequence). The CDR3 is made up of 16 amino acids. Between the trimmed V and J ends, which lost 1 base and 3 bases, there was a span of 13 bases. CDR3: CASSQAGGGANQPQHF. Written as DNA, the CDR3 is TGTGCCAGCAGCCAAGCAGGTGGGGGGGCCAATCAGCCCCAGCATTTT.

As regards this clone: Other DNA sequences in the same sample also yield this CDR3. CDR3 region: CASSQGQSSGNTIYF. As DNA, the CDR3 is TGCGCCAGCAGCCAAGGGCAGTCCTCTGGAAACACCATATATTTT. The chain links TRBV4-3 to TRBJ1-3; no reliable D call. From germline, CDR1 is LGHNA and CDR2 YSLEER. The CDR3 is 15 amino acids. With 1 base removed from V and 0 bases from J, the gap between germline ends came to 7 bases.

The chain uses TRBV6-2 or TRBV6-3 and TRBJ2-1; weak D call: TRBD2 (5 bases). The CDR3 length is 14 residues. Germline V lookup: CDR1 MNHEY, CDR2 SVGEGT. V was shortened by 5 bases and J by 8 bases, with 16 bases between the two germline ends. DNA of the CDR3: TGTGCCAGCAGTACGCCGACGAGGGCGCATGAGCAGTTCTTC. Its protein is CASSTPTRAHEQFF.

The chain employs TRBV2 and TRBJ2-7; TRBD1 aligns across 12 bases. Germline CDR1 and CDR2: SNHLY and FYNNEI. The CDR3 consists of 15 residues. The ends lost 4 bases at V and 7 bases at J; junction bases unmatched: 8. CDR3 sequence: CASSAVGQGAGEQYF. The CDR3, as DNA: TGTGCCAGCAGTGCCGTGGGACAGGGGGCAGGTGAGCAGTACTTC.

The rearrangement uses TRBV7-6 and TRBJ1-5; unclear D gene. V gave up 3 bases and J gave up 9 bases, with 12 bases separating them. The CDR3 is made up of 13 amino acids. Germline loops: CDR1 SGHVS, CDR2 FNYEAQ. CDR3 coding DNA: TGTGCCAGCAGCTTGGCGGAGCGATCGCCCCAGCATTTT. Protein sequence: CASSLAERSPQHF.

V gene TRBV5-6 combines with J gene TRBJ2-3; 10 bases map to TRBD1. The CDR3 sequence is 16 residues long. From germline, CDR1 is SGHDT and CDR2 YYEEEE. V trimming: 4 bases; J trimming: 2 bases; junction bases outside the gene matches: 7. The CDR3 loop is CASSGDGTGDTDTQYF. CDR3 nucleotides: TGTGCCAGCAGCGGTGACGGGACAGGGGACACAGATACGCAGTATTTT.

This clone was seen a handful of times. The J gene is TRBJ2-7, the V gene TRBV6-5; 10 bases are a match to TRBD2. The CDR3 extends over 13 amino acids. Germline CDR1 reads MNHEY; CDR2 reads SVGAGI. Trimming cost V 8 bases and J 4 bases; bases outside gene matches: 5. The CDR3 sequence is CASPLAGAYEQYF. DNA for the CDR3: TGTGCCAGCCCCCTAGCGGGAGCGTACGAGCAGTACTTC.

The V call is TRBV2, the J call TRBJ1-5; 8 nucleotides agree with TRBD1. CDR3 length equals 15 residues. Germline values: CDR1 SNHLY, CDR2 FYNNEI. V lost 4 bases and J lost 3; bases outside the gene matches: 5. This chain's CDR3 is CASSVWDRTNQPQHF. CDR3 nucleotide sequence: TGTGCCAGCAGTGTCTGGGACAGGACCAATCAGCCCCAGCATTTT.

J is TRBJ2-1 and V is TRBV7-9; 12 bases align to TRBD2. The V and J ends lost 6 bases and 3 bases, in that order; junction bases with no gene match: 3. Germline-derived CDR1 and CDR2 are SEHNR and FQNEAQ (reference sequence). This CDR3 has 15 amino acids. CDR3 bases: TGTGCCAGCAGAGTGACTAGCGGGAGCTACAATGAGCAGTTCTTC. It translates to CASRVTSGSYNEQFF. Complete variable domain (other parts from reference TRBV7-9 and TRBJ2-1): DTGVSQNPRHKITKRGQNVTFRCDPISEHNRLYWYRQTLGQGPEFLTYFQNEAQLEKSRLLSDRFSAERPKGSFSTLEIQRTEQGDSAMYLCASRVTSGSYNEQFFGPGTRLTVL.

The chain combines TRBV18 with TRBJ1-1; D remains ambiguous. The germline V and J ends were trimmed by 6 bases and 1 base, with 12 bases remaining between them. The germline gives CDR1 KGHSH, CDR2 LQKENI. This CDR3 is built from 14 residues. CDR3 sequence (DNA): TGTGCCAGCTCGTCGTTCGCGGGGAACACTGAAGCTTTCTTT. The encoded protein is CASSSFAGNTEAFF.

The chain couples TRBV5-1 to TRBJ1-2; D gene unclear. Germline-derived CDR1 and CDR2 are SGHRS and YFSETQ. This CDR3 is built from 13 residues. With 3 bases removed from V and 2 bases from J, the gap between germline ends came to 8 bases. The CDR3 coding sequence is TGCGCCAGCAGCTCGGAGGGAAACTATGGCTACACCTTC. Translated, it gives CASSSEGNYGYTF.

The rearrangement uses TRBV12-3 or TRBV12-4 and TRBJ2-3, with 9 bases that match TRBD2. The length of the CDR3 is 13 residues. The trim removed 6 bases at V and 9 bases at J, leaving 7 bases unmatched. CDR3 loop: CASSPGGRETQYF. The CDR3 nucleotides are TGTGCCAGCAGCCCTGGCGGGAGGGAAACGCAGTATTTT.

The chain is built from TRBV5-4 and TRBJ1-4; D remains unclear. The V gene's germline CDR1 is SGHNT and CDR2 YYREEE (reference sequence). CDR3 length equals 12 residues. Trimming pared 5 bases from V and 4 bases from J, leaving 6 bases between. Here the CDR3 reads CASSVVNEKLFF. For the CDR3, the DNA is TGTGCCAGCAGTGTAGTTAATGAAAAACTGTTTTTT.

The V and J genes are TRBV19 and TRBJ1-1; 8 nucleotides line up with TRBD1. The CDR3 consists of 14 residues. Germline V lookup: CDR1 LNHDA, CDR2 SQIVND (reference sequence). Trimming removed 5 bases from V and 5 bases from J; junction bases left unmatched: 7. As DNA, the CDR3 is TGTGCCAGTAGTTTTCAGGGGGCGAATACTGAAGCTTTCTTT. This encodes CASSFQGANTEAFF.

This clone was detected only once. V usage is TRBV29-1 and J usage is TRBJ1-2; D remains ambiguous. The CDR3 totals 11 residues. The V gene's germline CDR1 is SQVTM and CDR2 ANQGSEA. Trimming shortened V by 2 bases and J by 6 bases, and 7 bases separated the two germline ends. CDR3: CSVEIGNGYTF. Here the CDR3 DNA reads TGCAGCGTTGAAATCGGGAATGGCTACACCTTC.

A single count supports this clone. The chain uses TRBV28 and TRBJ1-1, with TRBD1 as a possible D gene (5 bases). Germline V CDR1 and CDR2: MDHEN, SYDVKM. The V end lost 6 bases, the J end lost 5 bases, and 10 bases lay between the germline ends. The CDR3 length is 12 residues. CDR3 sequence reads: CASSFSGTEAFF. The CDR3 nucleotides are TGTGCCAGCAGCTTCTCAGGGACTGAAGCTTTCTTT. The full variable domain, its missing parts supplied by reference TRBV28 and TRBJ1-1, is DVKVTQSSRYLVKRTGEKVFLECVQDMDHENMFWYRQDPGLGLRLIYFSYDVKMKEKGDIPEGYSVSREKKERFSLILESASTNQTSMYLCASSFSGTEAFFGQGTRLTVV.